Below, 5 T cell receptor beta chains from the same sample are listed, as sequenced in a study of beta chain features in type 1 diabetes. Expressed TCRB transcripts were sequenced because the entire RNA isolate underwent reverse transcription. Sequenced by immunoSEQ multiplex PCR; TCRdb stores in-frame clones only, minus some. The profile covers some 100,000 clones, with 40% appearing a single time and over 0.065% taken by the ten largest. Sequencing was done on a sample of stem cell memory CD4+ T cells from blood. These receptors all come from a woman between 18 and 29 years old in good health.

The J gene is TRBJ1-2, the V gene TRBV28; TRBD1 matches at 10 bases. V trimming: 4 bases; J trimming: 7 bases; junction bases outside the gene matches: 0. The CDR3 covers 12 residues. Germline V gives CDR1 MDHEN, CDR2 SYDVKM. CDR3 amino acids: CASSWTGGGYTF. CDR3 DNA sequence: TGTGCCAGCAGTTGGACAGGGGGTGGCTACACCTTC.

The chain is built from TRBV5-1 and TRBJ2-2, with 11 bases fitting TRBD1. V shed 5 bases, J shed 6 bases, and the junction held 6 bases outside the gene matches. The V gene's germline CDR1 is SGHRS and CDR2 YFSETQ. This CDR3 comprises 15 residues. The CDR3 is CASRRTGGEPGELFF. In DNA, the CDR3 is TGCGCCAGCAGACGGACAGGGGGCGAACCCGGGGAGCTGTTTTTT. Complete variable domain (other parts from reference TRBV5-1 and TRBJ2-2): KAGVTQTPRYLIKTRGQQVTLSCSPISGHRSVSWYQQTPGQGLQFLFEYFSETQRNKGNFPGRFSGRQFSNSRSEMNVSTLELGDSALYLCASRRTGGEPGELFFGEGSRLTVL.

This clone was recorded a few times. The rearrangement links TRBV4-2 to TRBJ2-7, with a possible D match to TRBD2 (6 bases). V lost 5 bases to trimming and J lost 0 bases, with 20 bases between them. The CDR3 sequence is 17 residues long. Germline assignment: CDR1 LGHNA and CDR2 YNFKEQ. CDR3 loop: CASSAPSWAGSSYEQYF. The DNA for the CDR3 is TGTGCCAGCAGCGCTCCTTCTTGGGCGGGATCCTCCTACGAGCAGTACTTC.

This clone was picked up one time. V gene TRBV11-2 combines with J gene TRBJ2-1, with D tentatively TRBD2 (6 bases). The germline V gene encodes CDR1 SGHAT and CDR2 FQNNGV. V was trimmed by 4 bases and J by 7 bases, leaving 11 bases between them. This CDR3 is 13 amino acids long. CDR3 coding DNA: TGTGCCAGCAGCTCCCAGACTAGAAATGAGCAGTTCTTC. Its protein is CASSSQTRNEQFF.

The chain combines TRBV19 with TRBJ2-7, with TRBD2 matching over 9 bases. In germline, CDR1 is LNHDA, CDR2 SQIVND (reference sequence). The CDR3 runs 15 residues. J gave up 0 bases and V 4 bases, and 4 bases lay outside the gene matches. In nucleotides, the CDR3 is TGTGCCAGTAGTAAACCTAGCGGGATCTCCTACGAGCAGTACTTC. Encoded protein: CASSKPSGISYEQYF.